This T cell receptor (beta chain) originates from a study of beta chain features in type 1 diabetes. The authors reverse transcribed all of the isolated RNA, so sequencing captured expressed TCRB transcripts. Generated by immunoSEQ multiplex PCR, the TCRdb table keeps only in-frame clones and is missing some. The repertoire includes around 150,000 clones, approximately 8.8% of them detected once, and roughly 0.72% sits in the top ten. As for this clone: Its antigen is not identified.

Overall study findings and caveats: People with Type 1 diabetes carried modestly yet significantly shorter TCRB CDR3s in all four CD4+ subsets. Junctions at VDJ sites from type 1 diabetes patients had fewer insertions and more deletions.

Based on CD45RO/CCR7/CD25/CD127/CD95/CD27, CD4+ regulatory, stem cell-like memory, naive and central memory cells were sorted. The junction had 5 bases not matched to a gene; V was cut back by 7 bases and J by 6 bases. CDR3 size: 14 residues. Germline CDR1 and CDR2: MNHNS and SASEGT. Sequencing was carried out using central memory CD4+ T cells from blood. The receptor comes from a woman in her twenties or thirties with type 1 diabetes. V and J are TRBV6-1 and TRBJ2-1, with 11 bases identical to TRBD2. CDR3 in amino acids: CASMQLAGANEQFF. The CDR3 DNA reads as TGTGCCAGCATGCAACTAGCGGGAGCCAATGAGCAGTTCTTC.